This TCR beta chain was obtained from a study of T cells in narcolepsy. Study-wide results and caveats: Autoreactive clonotypes reportedly recurred in blood of same and different patients, not controls.

The table came from immunoSEQ multiplex PCR; TCRdb's copy has only in-frame clones and leaves some out. The table lists about 25,000 clones, almost 85% of them singletons. Worth noting for this clone: Its antigen is currently unknown.

There are 18 residues in the CDR3. The germline CDR1 and CDR2 sequences are LNHNV and YYDKDF (reference sequence). Trimming removed 3 bases from V and 0 bases from J, with 18 bases in between. V gene TRBV15 combines with J gene TRBJ2-1; D is ambiguous. What was sequenced was CD45RA- memory CD4+ T cells from PBMCs. The sequence derives from a human donor with narcolepsy. CDR3 protein: CATSSTTRRLVSYNEQFF. Here the CDR3 DNA reads TGTGCCACCAGCAGCACAACCCGTAGGTTGGTCTCCTACAATGAGCAGTTCTTC.